This T cell receptor beta chain is from a study of beta chain features in type 1 diabetes. The entirety of the isolated RNA underwent reverse transcription, so expressed TCRB transcripts were sequenced. Sequencing was performed with immunoSEQ multiplex PCR; in TCRdb, only in-frame clones are kept and a portion is missing. The sample has some 220,000 clones; roughly 11% are singletons. The table lists this clone with a few counts. Its cognate antigen is unknown. CD4+ cells of the naive, central memory, regulatory and stem cell-like memory types were sorted via CD45RO/CCR7/CD25/CD127/CD95/CD27. Whole-study results and caveats: Moderately but significantly shorter TCRB CDR3s were found in Type 1 diabetes patients in all four CD4+ subsets. Whether HLA type affects TCRB rearrangement stayed undetermined in the present work. At VDJ recombination sites, type 1 diabetes patients had fewer insertions and more deleted nucleotides.

This CDR3 is 14 amino acids long. Sequencing input: central memory CD4+ T cells from blood. This clonotype was obtained from a young man in good health. The rearrangement links TRBV21-1 to TRBJ2-3. TRBV21-1 is designated a pseudogene. The CDR3 spells CASSKRGAIDTQYF. The CDR3 DNA is TGTGCCAGCAGCAAAAGGGGGGCTATAGATACGCAGTATTTT.